This T cell receptor (beta chain) was captured in a study of CD8+ T cells in alopecia areata. It was cDNA, reverse transcribed from extracted RNA, that served as the sequencing template. Clones were read by immunoSEQ multiplex PCR, and TCRdb kept only the in-frame ones, dropping some. This sample has over 15,000 clones, with approximately 59% found just once. Remarks on this clone: Its antigen remains unidentified.

The treatment: oral pan-JAK inhibitor, 5-10 mg twice daily. Alopecia areata patients provided lesional scalp punch biopsies and peripheral blood, both collected for the study. Notes on the study in general: Normal skin's resident alphabeta T cells are sequenced alongside lesional scalp T cells. With just one nonresponder, it is still uncertain whether baseline CD8+ expansion relates to response.

The CDR3 extends over 15 amino acids. The V gene end was trimmed by 5 bases and the J gene end by 10 bases; junction bases not matched to a gene: 16. Germline V gene data show CDR1 as MNHEY and CDR2 as SMNVEV (reference sequence). This sample comprised skin, obtained at week 4, from a patient treated with tofacitinib. The TCR originated in a human donor with alopecia areata. This sequence joins TRBV27 and TRBJ1-1; TRBD1 aligns across 7 bases. The CDR3 is CASSSIATGPLGAFF. DNA of the CDR3: TGTGCCAGCAGTAGTATCGCGACAGGGCCTCTTGGAGCTTTCTTT.